Each of the 25 T cell receptor beta chains below was sequenced from the same sample in a study of cytomegalovirus exposure and HLA in healthy donors. Primers included in the PCR were 60 Vbeta and 13 Jbeta primers. Generated by immunoSEQ multiplex PCR, the TCRdb table keeps only in-frame clones and is missing some. The sample includes roughly 170,000 clones, 80% of them seen just once. Material: PBMCs. Every receptor here comes from a man younger than 45 in good health and CMV-seronegative.

This chain links TRBV7-9 with TRBJ1-2; no definite D call. Germline V gives CDR1 SEHNR, CDR2 FQNEAQ (reference sequence). The CDR3 runs to 13 residues. V lost 11 bases and J lost 0, with 13 bases in between. In DNA form, the CDR3 reads TGTGCCGGGAGGAAGGATGCTAACTATGGCTACACCTTC. Protein: CAGRKDANYGYTF.

The V call is TRBV15, the J call TRBJ2-7; D possibly corresponds to TRBD2 (6 bases). CDR3 length: 14 amino acids. Germline CDR1 LNHNV, CDR2 YYDKDF (reference sequence). V was clipped by 9 bases and J by 1 base, with 16 bases between them. CDR3 amino acids: CATGSTGVSYEQYF. CDR3 DNA: TGTGCCACTGGGAGTACGGGGGTATCCTACGAGCAGTACTTC.

The chain combines TRBV12-2 with TRBJ2-2; TRBD2, as called in the table, went unchecked against the DNA. TRBV12-2 is tagged as a pseudogene. CDR3 length: 20 amino acids. In DNA form, the CDR3 reads TGTGCAAGTCGCTTATCCGGGACTCGCGATGAATATCTTGGCACCGGGGAGCTGTTTTTT. It translates to CASRLSGTRDEYLGTGELFF.

The V and J genes are TRBV5-4 and TRBJ2-1; TRBD2 matches 13 bases. The CDR3 loop spans 15 amino acids. The J segment lost 8 bases and the V segment lost 4 bases, leaving 6 bases of the junction unmatched. The V gene's germline CDR1 is SGHNT and CDR2 YYREEE (reference sequence). CDR3 bases: TGTGCCAGCAGCCCGGGACTAGCGGGATTGGATGAGCAGTTCTTC. Translating it yields CASSPGLAGLDEQFF. Supplemented by reference TRBV5-4 and TRBJ2-1, the full variable domain reads ETGVTQSPTHLIKTRGQQVTLRCSSQSGHNTVSWYQQALGQGPQFIFQYYREEENGRGNFPPRFSGLQFPNYSSELNVNALELDDSALYLCASSPGLAGLDEQFFGPGTRLTVL.

The chain carries TRBV30 and TRBJ2-1; 8 bases align to TRBD1. The ends lost 3 bases at V and 7 bases at J; junction bases unmatched: 8. In germline, CDR1 is GTSNPN, CDR2 SVGIG (reference sequence). The CDR3 runs 14 residues. CDR3 DNA: TGTGCCTGGAGCATACAGGGGGGCGTAAATGAGCAGTTCTTC. Its translation: CAWSIQGGVNEQFF.

This chain joins TRBV28 and TRBJ2-7; no definite D call. Per the germline V gene, CDR1 is MDHEN and CDR2 is SYDVKM. V lost 3 bases and J lost 6, with 15 bases in between. The CDR3 contains 14 residues. CDR3 bases: TGTGCCAGCAGTTTGTTCCACAACGCCTGCGAGCAGTACTTC. It specifies CASSLFHNACEQYF. Combining the CDR3 with reference TRBV28 and TRBJ2-7 gives the whole variable domain DVKVTQSSRYLVKRTGEKVFLECVQDMDHENMFWYRQDPGLGLRLIYFSYDVKMKEKGDIPEGYSVSREKKERFSLILESASTNQTSMYLCASSLFHNACEQYFGPGTRLTVT.

On this clone itself: Other DNA sequences in this sample translate to the same CDR3. The V call is TRBV7-6, the J call TRBJ2-3; the D gene is possibly TRBD2 (5 bases). Trimming took 1 base from V and 2 from J, leaving 7 bases between them. The CDR3 is made up of 14 amino acids. The germline gives CDR1 SGHVS, CDR2 FNYEAQ. This CDR3 is CASSLGLSTDTQYF. CDR3 DNA sequence: TGTGCCAGCAGCTTAGGACTATCCACAGATACGCAGTATTTT.

In DNA, the CDR3 is TGTGCCAGTATGAAGGGGCCCTTCTACGAGCAGTACTTC. Encoded protein: CASMKGPFYEQYF. The chain joins TRBV19 to TRBJ2-7, with D tentatively TRBD1 (5 bases). This CDR3 is built from 13 residues. V was trimmed by 7 bases and J by 3 bases, leaving 13 bases between them. The germline gives CDR1 LNHDA, CDR2 SQIVND (reference sequence).

The V and J genes are TRBV7-9 and TRBJ1-1, with a possible D match to TRBD1 (6 bases). The CDR3 length is 14 residues. Germline V lookup: CDR1 SEHNR, CDR2 FQNEAQ (reference sequence). V gave up 3 bases and J gave up 4 bases, with 12 bases separating them. The CDR3 reads CASSFMGASTEAFF. In DNA, the CDR3 is TGTGCCAGCAGCTTTATGGGGGCCAGCACTGAAGCTTTCTTT.

The chain couples TRBV11-1 to TRBJ1-1; tentative D call: TRBD1 (5 bases). The CDR3 runs 15 residues. V lost 5 bases to trimming and J lost 0 bases, with 13 bases between them. The germline CDR1 and CDR2 sequences are SGHAT and FQDESV (reference sequence). CDR3 sequence: CASSPPDSLNTEAFF. Written as DNA, the CDR3 is TGTGCCAGCAGCCCCCCCGACAGCCTGAACACTGAAGCTTTCTTT.

The rearrangement uses TRBV7-9 and TRBJ1-1, with no clear D. The CDR3 runs to 13 residues. Trimming took 5 bases from V and 6 from J, leaving 13 bases between them. Germline values: CDR1 SEHNR, CDR2 FQNEAQ (reference sequence). The CDR3 nucleotides read TGTGCCAGCAGCACCGGGGTATCCGCTGAAGCTTTCTTT. This translates into CASSTGVSAEAFF.

This chain uses TRBV10-2 with TRBJ2-7, with 8 bases that match TRBD1. The CDR3 spans 17 residues. CDR1 and CDR2 (germline): WSHSY, SAAADI. V shed 4 bases, J shed 4 bases, and the junction held 15 bases outside the gene matches. The CDR3 reads CASSGTPGGARPYEQYF. As DNA, the CDR3 is TGCGCCAGCAGTGGGACCCCAGGGGGCGCCCGGCCGTACGAGCAGTACTTC.

This sequence joins TRBV7-9 and TRBJ2-1, with 7 bases that match TRBD1. The CDR3 is 13 amino acids. CDR1 SEHNR and CDR2 FQNEAQ come from the germline V gene (reference sequence). J gave up 8 bases and V 4 bases, and 5 bases lay outside the gene matches. In DNA, the CDR3 is TGTGCCAGCAGCTCGACAGGGTTCGATGAGCAGTTCTTC. Its protein product is CASSSTGFDEQFF.

The V call is TRBV7-2, the J call TRBJ2-2, with TRBD1 matching over 12 bases. V dropped 7 bases and J dropped 6; count of bases not matched to a gene: 12. Germline V lookup: CDR1 SGHTA, CDR2 FQGNSA. The CDR3 runs to 17 residues. The CDR3, as DNA: TGTGCCAGCATCCACTTTCCGGGACAGGGGGCTCCCGGGGAGCTGTTTTTT. It yields the protein CASIHFPGQGAPGELFF.

Only one count was recorded for this clone. This chain uses TRBV5-1 with TRBJ2-5; TRBD1 matches 8 bases. From germline, CDR1 is SGHRS and CDR2 YFSETQ. J was trimmed by 2 bases and V by 6 bases; bases with no gene match: 9. The CDR3 has 15 residues. The CDR3 loop reads CASIGTGGSQETQYF. The CDR3 region has the DNA TGCGCCAGCATCGGGACAGGAGGATCACAAGAGACCCAGTACTTC.

This clone was seen a few times. The genes are TRBV27 and TRBJ2-1, with D possibly being TRBD2 (6 bases). V was shortened by 5 bases and J by 7 bases, with 18 bases between the two germline ends. Germline V gene lookup returns CDR1 MNHEY and CDR2 SMNVEV (reference sequence). CDR3 length equals 15 residues. The CDR3 reads CASSPTRGGMNEQFF. Here the CDR3 DNA reads TGTGCCAGCAGTCCCACCCGGGGAGGTATGAATGAGCAGTTCTTC.

The gene calls are TRBV5-4 and TRBJ2-1; the match to TRBD2 covers 7 bases. The germline V gene has CDR1 SGHNT and CDR2 YYREEE (reference sequence). The CDR3 extends over 16 amino acids. Trimming cost V 6 bases and J 7 bases; bases outside gene matches: 16. The CDR3 DNA is TGTGCCAGCAACCAAAGAACTAGCGTGGGGGTAAATGAGCAGTTCTTC. This sequence encodes CASNQRTSVGVNEQFF.

The CDR3, as DNA: TGTGCCAGCGCCGGACAGGGGCCCTACGAGCAGTACTTC. It translates to CASAGQGPYEQYF. V usage is TRBV18 and J usage is TRBJ2-7, with 9 bases fitting TRBD1. J gave up 2 bases and V 8 bases, and 4 bases lay outside the gene matches. The CDR3 covers 13 residues. Looked up from germline, CDR1 is KGHSH and CDR2 is LQKENI.

V gene TRBV6-5 combines with J gene TRBJ2-3, with D unclear. V lost 6 bases and J 1 base, leaving 8 bases between the germline ends. The CDR3 sequence is 13 residues long. Germline assignment: CDR1 MNHEY and CDR2 SVGAGI. The CDR3 loop is CASRAPGTDTQYF. CDR3 DNA: TGTGCCAGCAGGGCCCCAGGCACAGATACGCAGTATTTT.

This clone was counted a few times. The CDR3 nucleotides are TGCAGCGCGAATAAACAGGGGGCCTACGAGCAGTACTTC. Its translation is CSANKQGAYEQYF. V usage is TRBV29-1 and J usage is TRBJ2-7; 8 bases line up with TRBD1. Germline V gene data show CDR1 as SQVTM and CDR2 as ANQGSEA. The CDR3 runs to 13 residues. V dropped 7 bases and J dropped 2; count of bases not matched to a gene: 7.

J is TRBJ1-4 and V is TRBV11-2, with 7 bases that match TRBD1. The V gene's germline CDR1 is SGHAT and CDR2 FQNNGV. J was trimmed by 7 bases and V by 4 bases; bases with no gene match: 6. The CDR3 has 14 amino acids. CDR3 loop: CASSYRGTGEKLFF. CDR3 sequence (DNA): TGTGCCAGCAGCTACAGGGGTACGGGTGAAAAACTGTTTTTT. Supplemented by reference TRBV11-2 and TRBJ1-4, the full variable domain reads EAGVAQSPRYKIIEKRQSVAFWCNPISGHATLYWYQQILGQGPKLLIQFQNNGVVDDSQLPKDRFSAERLKGVDSTLKIQPAKLEDSAVYLCASSYRGTGEKLFFGSGTQLSVL.

The chain uses TRBV30 and TRBJ1-6; D is ambiguous. The CDR3 length is 15 residues. V was shortened by 2 bases and J by 0 bases, with 8 bases between the two germline ends. The germline gives CDR1 GTSNPN, CDR2 SVGIG (reference sequence). The CDR3 here is CAWSQISSYNSPLHF. The CDR3 nucleotides are TGTGCCTGGAGTCAGATCAGCTCCTATAATTCACCCCTCCACTTT.

This chain joins TRBV7-2 and TRBJ2-7; 11 positions agree with TRBD2. Germline loops: CDR1 SGHTA, CDR2 FQGNSA. The V and J ends lost 5 bases and 6 bases, in that order; junction bases with no gene match: 6. This CDR3 has 14 amino acids. Here the CDR3 DNA reads TGTGCCAGCAGCAGAGACGGACTAGCGGGCGAGCAGTACTTC. Its protein is CASSRDGLAGEQYF.

The chain carries TRBV20-1 and TRBJ1-5; TRBD1 might be the D (6 bases). The germline gives CDR1 DFQATT, CDR2 SNEGSKA (reference sequence). This CDR3 spans 11 amino acids. V was cut by 6 bases and J by 11 bases, with 14 bases left in between. This CDR3 reads CSARTAGSQHF. The CDR3 bases are TGCAGTGCCAGGACAGCCGGGTCCCAGCATTTT.

This clone was counted between two and nine times. The rearrangement joins TRBV10-3 to TRBJ1-3; 8 nucleotides match TRBD1. The CDR3 consists of 14 residues. Germline V gene lookup returns CDR1 ENHRY and CDR2 SYGVKD. With 3 bases clipped from V and 5 bases from J, the junction kept 3 bases outside the gene matches. The CDR3 loop reads CAISDPGGRNTIYF. CDR3 coding DNA: TGTGCCATCAGTGATCCAGGGGGCAGAAACACCATATATTTT.